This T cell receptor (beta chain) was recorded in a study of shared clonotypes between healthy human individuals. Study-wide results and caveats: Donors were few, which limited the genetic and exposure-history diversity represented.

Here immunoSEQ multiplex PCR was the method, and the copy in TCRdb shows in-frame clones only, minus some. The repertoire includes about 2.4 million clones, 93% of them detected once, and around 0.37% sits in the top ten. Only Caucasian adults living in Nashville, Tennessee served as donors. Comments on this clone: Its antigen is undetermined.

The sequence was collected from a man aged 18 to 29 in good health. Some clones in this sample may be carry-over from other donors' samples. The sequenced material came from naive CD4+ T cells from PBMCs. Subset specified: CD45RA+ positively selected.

The CDR3 spells CASSLLMIAPEAFF. The CDR3 coding sequence is TGTGCCAGCAGCTTACTTATGATCGCCCCTGAAGCTTTCTTT. The chain carries TRBV7-2 and TRBJ1-1; D uncertain. The length of the CDR3 is 14 residues. Germline V lookup: CDR1 SGHTA, CDR2 FQGNSA. The V end was cut by 2 bases, the J end by 6 bases, with 13 bases between.